A selection of T cell receptor beta chains follows, all from one sample in a study of a mutant IDH1 vaccine in newly diagnosed glioma. These receptors have no identified antigens. TCRdb's table, derived via immunoSEQ multiplex PCR, lists solely in-frame clones and lacks some. Of 25,000 to 30,000 clones listed, around 79% are singletons. The material sequenced was PBMCs, taken from a glioma patient whose treatment included an IDH1 peptide vaccine. The receptors shown here come from a man aged 40-49 years with glioma. Each CDR3 is given with its conserved first and last residue. D genes are given only for firm matches. A clone size is listed for some rows: how often the clone was seen (once, few, many), or a class if it is expanded.

v_call	j_call	d_call	clone_size	cdr3_aa	cdr3_nt
TRBV18	TRBJ1-1	TRBD1	few	CASSPPGQARMNTEAFF	TGTGCCAGCTCACCACCGGGACAGGCGCGAATGAACACTGAAGCTTTCTTT
TRBV5-8	TRBJ1-5	TRBD1	once	CASSPRLIASGTGHQPQHF	TGTGCCAGCAGCCCCCGATTAATCGCTTCCGGGACAGGGCACCAGCCCCAGCATTTT
TRBV18	TRBJ1-1	-	-	CASSPRPRVEGPEAFF	TGTGCCAGCTCACCACGCCCCCGAGTTGAGGGCCCTGAAGCTTTCTTT
TRBV27	TRBJ1-1	-	few	CASWRGGISEAFF	TGTGCCAGCTGGCGGGGGGGAATTAGTGAAGCTTTCTTT
TRBV11-2	TRBJ2-1	TRBD2	-	CASSTSSGRGRFF	TGTGCCAGCAGCACGAGTAGCGGGAGGGGGCGGTTCTTC
TRBV29-1	TRBJ2-3	-	few	CSVEDDRGLGSTDTQYF	TGCAGCGTTGAAGATGATCGCGGCTTAGGTAGCACAGATACGCAGTATTTT
TRBV14	TRBJ2-5	-	-	CASSQESVETQYF	TGTGCCAGCAGCCAAGAAAGTGTGGAGACCCAGTACTTC
TRBV27	TRBJ1-6	-	-	CATGVKGNSPLHF	TGTGCCACTGGGGTGAAGGGTAATTCACCCCTCCACTTT
TRBV7-2	TRBJ2-4	TRBD2	-	CASSQGTSGLGNIQYF	TGTGCCAGCAGCCAAGGGACTAGCGGGCTCGGGAACATTCAGTACTTC
TRBV11-2	TRBJ2-2	-	once	CASSLEVTTGELFF	TGTGCCAGCAGCTTAGAGGTCACAACCGGGGAGCTGTTTTTT
TRBV7-2	TRBJ2-1	-	-	CASSLVTNSPVQFF	TGTGCCAGCAGCTTAGTAACGAACTCACCGGTGCAGTTCTTC
TRBV20-1	TRBJ1-2	TRBD1	-	CSAGNRGGYTF	TGCAGTGCTGGAAACAGGGGTGGCTACACCTTC
TRBV7-2	TRBJ1-5	-	-	CASSLVVLGNQPQHF	TGTGCCAGCAGCTTAGTCGTTTTGGGCAATCAGCCCCAGCATTTT
TRBV28	TRBJ2-7	-	few	CASRNLYEQYF	TGTGCCAGCAGGAACCTCTACGAGCAGTACTTC
TRBV6-1	TRBJ2-3	-	-	CASKVTVSIDTQYF	TGTGCCAGCAAGGTGACAGTTTCAATAGATACGCAGTATTTT
TRBV10-3	TRBJ1-2	TRBD1	-	CAISETGGFSDGYTF	TGTGCCATCAGTGAGACAGGGGGGTTCTCGGATGGCTACACCTTC
TRBV11-2	TRBJ2-3	-	-	CASSRSGDTQYF	TGTGCCAGCAGCCGCAGTGGAGATACGCAGTATTTT
TRBV27	TRBJ1-2	-	-	CASSFGVRPGYTF	TGTGCCAGCAGTTTCGGGGTTCGTCCGGGCTACACCTTC
TRBV2	TRBJ1-5	-	few	CASSSLGVGGYSNQPQHF	TGTGCCAGCAGTTCGCTGGGGGTCGGGGGATATAGCAATCAGCCCCAGCATTTT
TRBV30	TRBJ1-2	-	-	CAWGIGQGRGYTF	TGTGCCTGGGGTATAGGGCAGGGTCGTGGCTACACCTTC
TRBV6-5	TRBJ2-3	-	-	CASSYSGRKGDTQYF	TGTGCCAGCAGTTACTCGGGACGGAAGGGGGATACGCAGTATTTT
TRBV9	TRBJ2-5	TRBD1	-	CASSQRTGEANQETQYF	TGTGCCAGCAGCCAACGAACAGGGGAAGCGAACCAAGAGACCCAGTACTTC
TRBV19	TRBJ1-1	-	-	CASSIGSLATEAFF	TGTGCCAGTAGTATCGGGAGTCTAGCCACGGAAGCTTTCTTT
TRBV19	TRBJ2-1	TRBD2	-	CASSIALAGVRNEQFF	TGTGCCAGTAGTATCGCCCTAGCGGGAGTTAGGAATGAGCAGTTCTTC
TRBV19	TRBJ2-7	-	-	CASSNERRPYEQYF	TGTGCCAGTAGTAATGAGCGGAGGCCCTACGAGCAGTACTTC
TRBV4-3	TRBJ2-6	-	-	CASSQDLMREYTYSGANVLTF	TGCGCCAGCAGCCAAGATCTTATGAGGGAGTATACTTACTCTGGGGCCAACGTCCTGACTTTC
TRBV20-1	TRBJ2-1	-	-	CSASFYNEQFF	TGCAGTGCCAGCTTCTACAATGAGCAGTTCTTC
TRBV27	TRBJ2-3	-	-	CASSLALGQPTGDTQYF	TGTGCCAGCAGTCTGGCCCTCGGACAGCCGACGGGGGATACGCAGTATTTT
TRBV27	TRBJ1-5	TRBD1	once	CASSLSGQANQPQHF	TGTGCCAGCAGTTTGTCGGGACAGGCTAATCAGCCCCAGCATTTT
TRBV11-2	TRBJ2-3	TRBD1	-	CASSLDRGPDTQYF	TGTGCCAGCAGCTTGGACAGGGGGCCTGATACGCAGTATTTT
TRBV29-1	TRBJ2-2	-	-	CSVVDGTGELFF	TGCAGCGTGGTGGATGGTACCGGGGAGCTGTTTTTT
TRBV23-1	TRBJ2-3	TRBD2	-	CASSQSPTSGMGDTQYF	TGCGCCAGCAGTCAATCGCCGACTAGCGGGATGGGAGATACGCAGTATTTT
TRBV18	TRBJ1-1	TRBD1	-	CASSRDSLNTEAFF	TGTGCCAGCTCCCGGGACAGCCTGAACACTGAAGCTTTCTTT
TRBV5-1	TRBJ2-1	TRBD1	-	CASSLAQGGAGNEQFF	TGCGCCAGCAGCTTGGCCCAAGGGGGCGCGGGCAATGAGCAGTTCTTC
TRBV6-1	TRBJ1-3	-	-	CASSWNQGYGNTIYF	TGTGCCAGCAGCTGGAACCAGGGTTATGGAAACACCATATATTTT
TRBV28	TRBJ2-7	-	-	CASSLNGPPYEQYF	TGTGCCAGCAGTTTAAATGGGCCCCCCTACGAGCAGTACTTC